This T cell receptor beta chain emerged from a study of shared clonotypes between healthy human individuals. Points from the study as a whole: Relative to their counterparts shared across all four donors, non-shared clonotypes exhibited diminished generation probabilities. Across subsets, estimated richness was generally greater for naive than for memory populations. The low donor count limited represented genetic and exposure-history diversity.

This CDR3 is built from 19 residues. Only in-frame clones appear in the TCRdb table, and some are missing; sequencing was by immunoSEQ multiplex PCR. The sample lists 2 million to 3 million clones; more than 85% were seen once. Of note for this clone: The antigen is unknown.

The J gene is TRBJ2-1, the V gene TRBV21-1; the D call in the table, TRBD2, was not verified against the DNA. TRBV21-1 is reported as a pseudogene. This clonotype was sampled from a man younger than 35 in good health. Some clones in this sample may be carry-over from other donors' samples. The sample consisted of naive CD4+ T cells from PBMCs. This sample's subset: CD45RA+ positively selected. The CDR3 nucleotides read TGTGCCAGCAGCAAAGGGCCCGGACTAGCGGGTCCCCAGGACAATGAGCAGTTCTTC. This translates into CASSKGPGLAGPQDNEQFF.